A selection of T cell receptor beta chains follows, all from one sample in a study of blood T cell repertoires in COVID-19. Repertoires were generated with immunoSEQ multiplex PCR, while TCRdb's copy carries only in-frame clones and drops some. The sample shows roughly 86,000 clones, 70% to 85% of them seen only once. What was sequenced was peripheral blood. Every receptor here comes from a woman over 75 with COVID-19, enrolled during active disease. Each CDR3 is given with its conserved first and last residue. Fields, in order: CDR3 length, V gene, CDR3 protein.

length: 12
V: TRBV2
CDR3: CASSALMETQYF

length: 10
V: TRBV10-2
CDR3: CAVGLGEAFF

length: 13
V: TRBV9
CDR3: CASSPPPGDTQYF

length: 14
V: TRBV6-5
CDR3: CASSLNRGTGELFF

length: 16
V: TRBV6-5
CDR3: CASSSPRGSLFYEQYF

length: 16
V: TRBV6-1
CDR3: CASSELAGGLTDTQYF

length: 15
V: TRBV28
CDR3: CASKLARQGFLPLHF

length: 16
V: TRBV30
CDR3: CAWTGTSGGARNEQFF

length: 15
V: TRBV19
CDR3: CASSGSGATNEKLFF

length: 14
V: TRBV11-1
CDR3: CASSPRTGSYEQYF

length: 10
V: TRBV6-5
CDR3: CAGGHHEQYF

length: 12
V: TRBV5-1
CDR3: CASSPYTGELFF

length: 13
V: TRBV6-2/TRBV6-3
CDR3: CASSYLDTIGYTF

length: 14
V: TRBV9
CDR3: CASSVQGTSYEQYF

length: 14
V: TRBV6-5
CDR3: CASSESVSYNEQFF

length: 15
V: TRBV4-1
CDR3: CASSQRGNLNEKLFF

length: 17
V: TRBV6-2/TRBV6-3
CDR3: CASSYDGTGGQWSIQYF

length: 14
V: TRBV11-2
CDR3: CASSLRGNYYEQYF

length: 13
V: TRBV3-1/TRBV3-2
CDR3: CASSLGLGQVDMF

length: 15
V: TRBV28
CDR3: CASSLPVYPYYEQYF

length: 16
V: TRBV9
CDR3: CASSIRDRVNTGELFF

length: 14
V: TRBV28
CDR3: CASSWTVTNEKLFF

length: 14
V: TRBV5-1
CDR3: CASSLVGILTEAFF

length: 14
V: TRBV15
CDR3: CATSRDRQAKTQYF

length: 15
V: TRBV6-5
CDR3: CATLGDGRLRTEAFF

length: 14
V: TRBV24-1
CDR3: CATSEWTVNQPQHF

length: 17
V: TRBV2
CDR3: CASSERGGRRGGVEQYF

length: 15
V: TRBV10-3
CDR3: CAISGVTGGTDTQYF

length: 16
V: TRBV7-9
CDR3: CASSPGLAVPFDEQFF

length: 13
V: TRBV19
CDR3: CASTSSRGGKAFF

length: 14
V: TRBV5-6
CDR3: CASSKTGVGQPQHF

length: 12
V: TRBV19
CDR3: CASNKDRYGYTF

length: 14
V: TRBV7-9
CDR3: CASSLGTSGNTIYF

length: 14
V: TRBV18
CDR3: CASSRTGPIETQYF

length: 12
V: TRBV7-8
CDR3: CASSRLAGVQYF

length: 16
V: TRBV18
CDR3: CASSPIQGAPTDTQYF

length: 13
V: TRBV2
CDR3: CASRQAGEETQYF

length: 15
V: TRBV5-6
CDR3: CASSFLAGEGETQYF

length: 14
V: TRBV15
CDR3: CATRSGQRDQPQHF

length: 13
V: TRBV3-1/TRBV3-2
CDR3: CASSRTGGYGYTF

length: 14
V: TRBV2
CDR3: CASSVLAGTDTQYF

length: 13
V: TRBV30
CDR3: CAWSRDRWWEQYF

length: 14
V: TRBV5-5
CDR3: CASSLVFGRYEQYF

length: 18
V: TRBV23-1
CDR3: CASSQYQGGIANTGELFF

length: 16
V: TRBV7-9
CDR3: CASSPPPLLVSGEQYF

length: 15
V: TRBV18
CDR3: CASSPRQAQGEKLFF

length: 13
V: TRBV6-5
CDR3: CASNTEFGSPLHF

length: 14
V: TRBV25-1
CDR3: CASSEWAGVTEAFF

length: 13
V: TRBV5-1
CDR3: CASSGPAADTQYF

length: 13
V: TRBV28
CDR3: CAGGRASQETQYF